The 10 T cell receptor beta chains in this list originate from one sample, sequenced in a study of T cell repertoires in cytomegalovirus infection. TCRdb re-analysed the reads in MiXCR, keeping a single row per CDR3 protein. The profile shows 250,000 to 350,000 distinct CDR3 sequences, about 23% of them singletons. The material sequenced was PBMCs. The source is a human donor in good health (CMV status not recorded). Some clones in this sample may be carry-over from other donors' samples.

The rearrangement uses TRBV6-5 and TRBJ2-3; D may be TRBD1 (5 bases). Trimming shortened V by 6 bases and J by 1 base, and 17 bases separated the two germline ends. CDR1 and CDR2 from the germline V gene are MNHEY and SVGAGI. This CDR3 contains 16 residues. CDR3 bases: TGTGCCAGCAGCCGTAGACAGCCACAAGGCACAGATACGCAGTATTTT. Translated, it gives CASSRRQPQGTDTQYF.

This chain links TRBV11-2 with TRBJ2-7; D tentatively fits TRBD1 or TRBD2 (5 bases each). CDR1 is SGHAT and CDR2 is FQNNGV in the germline V gene. The V end was cut by 2 bases, the J end by 3 bases, with 11 bases between. The CDR3 loop spans 14 amino acids. CDR3 loop: CASSLRDRDYEQYF. The CDR3 DNA reads TGTGCCAGCAGCTTAAGGGACCGAGACTACGAGCAGTACTTC.

As to this clonotype: At one end, the junction sequence differs from germline, possibly due to a read error. CDR3 amino acids: CASSLLEAGSLLF. The CDR3 DNA reads TGTGCCAGCAGCCTTTTAGAGGCGGGGAGCCTCCTCTTC. The V and J genes are TRBV3-1 and TRBJ2-1, with a tentative D call TRBD2 (6 bases). Germline lookup yields CDR1 LGHDT and CDR2 YNNKEL (reference sequence). CDR3 length equals 13 residues.

The chain has TRBV7-2 and TRBJ2-5, with D uncertain. From germline, CDR1 is SGHTA and CDR2 FQGNSA. The V end lost 1 base, the J end lost 5 bases, and 11 bases lay between the germline ends. The CDR3 spans 14 residues. The CDR3 reads CASSLDSLRETQYF. DNA of the CDR3: TGTGCCAGCAGCTTAGACAGTCTGCGGGAGACCCAGTACTTC.

The table lists this clonotype with a few counts. This chain connects TRBV7-2 to TRBJ1-2; 9 bases are a match to TRBD1. Trimming took 0 bases from V and 3 from J; bases not matched to a gene: 8. CDR1 is SGHTA, CDR2 FQGNSA, per germline. The CDR3 loop spans 17 amino acids. CDR3 sequence reads: CASSLAQGAWDDYGYTF. Written as DNA, the CDR3 is TGTGCCAGCAGCTTAGCACAGGGGGCATGGGATGACTATGGCTACACCTTC.

The chain joins TRBV28 to TRBJ2-5; D is perhaps TRBD2 (7 bases). V lost 5 bases, J lost 5 bases, and 18 bases lay in between. This CDR3 contains 15 residues. Germline V gives CDR1 MDHEN, CDR2 SYDVKM. CDR3 region: CASSRPSGGGETQYF. Written as DNA, the CDR3 is TGTGCCAGCAGTCGGCCGTCGGGGGGCGGGGAGACCCAGTACTTC. Combining the CDR3 with reference TRBV28 and TRBJ2-5 gives the whole variable domain DVKVTQSSRYLVKRTGEKVFLECVQDMDHENMFWYRQDPGLGLRLIYFSYDVKMKEKGDIPEGYSVSREKKERFSLILESASTNQTSMYLCASSRPSGGGETQYFGPGTRLLVL.

The chain recombines TRBV11-3 with TRBJ2-2; TRBD1 is a possible D gene (6 bases). The ends were cut back, 4 bases at V and 7 bases at J, with 13 bases in the middle. Germline lookup yields CDR1 SGHNT and CDR2 YENEEA. This CDR3 is 14 amino acids long. The CDR3 here is CASSSRQAHGELFF. CDR3 nucleotides: TGTGCCAGCAGCTCTAGACAGGCACACGGGGAGCTGTTTTTT.

The chain recombines TRBV6-5 with TRBJ2-3; 8 positions agree with TRBD1. The length of the CDR3 is 13 residues. V was pared by 6 bases and J by 1 base, with 0 bases of the junction left unmatched. The germline V gene has CDR1 MNHEY and CDR2 SVGAGI. The CDR3 spells CASRQGGTDTQYF. The DNA of the CDR3 is TGTGCCAGCAGACAGGGGGGCACAGATACGCAGTATTTT.

The chain combines TRBV10-3 with TRBJ2-1; D not certain. Germline CDR1 is ENHRY and CDR2 is SYGVKD. CDR3 length equals 16 residues. The V gene lost 0 bases and the J gene lost 5 bases, with 14 bases spanning the gap. CDR3: CAISESRPLTHNEQFF. CDR3 nucleotide sequence: TGTGCCATCAGTGAGTCTCGGCCACTCACCCACAATGAGCAGTTCTTC.

In its sample, this clonotype was seen a few times. The chain couples TRBV7-8 to TRBJ1-1; D is ambiguous. Germline values: CDR1 SGHVS, CDR2 FQNEAQ. The CDR3 runs 15 residues. V was cut by 4 bases and J by 8 bases, with 20 bases left in between. The CDR3 is CASSSRGGSHQEAFF. CDR3 in DNA: TGTGCCAGCAGCTCTAGAGGTGGGAGTCACCAAGAAGCTTTCTTT.